The 25 T cell receptor beta chains listed next were all sequenced from one sample in a study of CD8+ T cells in alopecia areata. Extraction of RNA preceded its reverse transcription into cDNA, which served as the sequencing template. The repertoire was sequenced with immunoSEQ multiplex PCR; TCRdb's copy has only in-frame clones and lacks some. The table includes 150,000 to 200,000 clones, about 67% detected once. This specimen consisted of CD8+ T cells sorted from blood, obtained at week 0. These receptors originate from a human donor with alopecia areata.

The chain uses TRBV6-6 and TRBJ2-3; D unclear. Trimming pared 2 bases from V and 6 bases from J, leaving 9 bases between. The CDR3 is 13 residues long. Germline CDR1 MNHNY, CDR2 SVGAGI (reference sequence). CDR3 sequence: CASSYGPLDTQYF. CDR3 DNA sequence: TGTGCCAGCAGTTACGGCCCTTTGGATACGCAGTATTTT.

The V and J genes are TRBV10-3 and TRBJ2-1, with 7 nucleotides matching TRBD2. Germline V gene sequence: CDR1 ENHRY, CDR2 SYGVKD. Unmatched junction bases numbered 1, after V lost 3 bases and J lost 5 bases. The CDR3 consists of 13 residues. CDR3 in amino acids: CAISDGGNNEQFF. The CDR3 DNA reads TGTGCCATCAGTGACGGGGGGAACAATGAGCAGTTCTTC.

Note on this clone: The identical CDR3 is also encoded by other nucleotide sequences in the sample. The CDR3 bases are TGTGCCTGGAGTGTACTCGGCAGCCAAGAGACCCAGTACTTC. Translation: CAWSVLGSQETQYF. The chain combines TRBV30 with TRBJ2-5; D gene uncertain. Germline V gene sequence: CDR1 GTSNPN, CDR2 SVGIG (reference sequence). This CDR3 is 14 amino acids long. Trimming shortened V by 0 bases and J by 1 base, and 9 bases separated the two germline ends.

The V call is TRBV5-4, the J call TRBJ2-7; maybe TRBD2 (6 bases). V gave up 4 bases and J gave up 1 base, with 12 bases separating them. Germline V gene lookup returns CDR1 SGHNT and CDR2 YYREEE (reference sequence). The CDR3 extends over 14 amino acids. DNA of the CDR3: TGTGCCAGCAGCCAAGGAGGGCAGTCCTACGAGCAGTACTTC. It specifies CASSQGGQSYEQYF.

This clone has a handful of counts. V and J are TRBV29-1 and TRBJ1-2; 9 bases are shared with TRBD1. V shed 5 bases, J shed 7 bases, and the junction held 8 bases outside the gene matches. Germline V CDR1 and CDR2: SQVTM, ANQGSEA. CDR3 length: 13 amino acids. DNA of the CDR3: TGCAGCGTTCCCGTCGGGACAGGGATTGGCTACACCTTC. It translates to CSVPVGTGIGYTF. Variable domain in full (rest from reference TRBV29-1 and TRBJ1-2): SAVISQKPSRDICQRGTSLTIQCQVDSQVTMMFWYRQQPGQSLTLIATANQGSEATYESGFVIDKFPISRPNLTFSTLTVSNMSPEDSSIYLCSVPVGTGIGYTFGSGTRLTVV.

The chain couples TRBV2 to TRBJ2-1, with TRBD2 identical over 9 bases. This CDR3 is 11 amino acids long. Germline V CDR1 and CDR2: SNHLY, FYNNEI. V gave up 7 bases and J gave up 15 bases; unmatched junction bases: 7. CDR3 bases: TGTGCCAGCATTCTGGCGGGGGGGTGGTTCTTC. Its protein product is CASILAGGWFF. The variable domain in full, with the rest retrieved from reference TRBV2 and TRBJ2-1, is EPEVTQTPSHQVTQMGQEVILRCVPISNHLYFYWYRQILGQKVEFLVSFYNNEISEKSEIFDDQFSVERPDGSNFTLKIRSTKLEDSAMYFCASILAGGWFFGPGTRLTVL.

About this clone: It is likely a read error: a sequence one base away is far more abundant. The J gene is TRBJ2-5, the V gene TRBV4-2; D may match TRBD1 or TRBD2 (5 bases each). Trimming cost V 0 bases and J 2 bases, with 19 bases left between them. The CDR3 loop spans 18 amino acids. From germline, CDR1 is LGHNA and CDR2 YNFKEQ. The CDR3 sequence: CASSQDFVRDGWQETQYF. The CDR3 DNA reads as TGTGCCAGCAGCCAAGATTTCGTAAGGGACGGATGGCAAGAGACCCAGTACTTC.

This rearrangement joins TRBV30 to TRBJ2-1; D may correspond to TRBD1 or TRBD2 (5 bases each). With 5 bases removed from V and 4 bases from J, the gap between germline ends came to 12 bases. Germline V CDR1 and CDR2: GTSNPN, SVGIG (reference sequence). The CDR3 is 13 residues long. CDR3 coding DNA: TGTGCCTGGGCCCGAGGGGATTACAATGAGCAGTTCTTC. Protein product: CAWARGDYNEQFF.

Worth noting for this clone: This sequence may be a read error, since a much larger clone differs from it by one base. This chain links TRBV7-8 with TRBJ1-5; D gene unclear. Between the trimmed V and J ends, which lost 5 bases and 1 base, there was a span of 6 bases. Germline assignment: CDR1 SGHVS and CDR2 FQNEAQ. CDR3 length equals 13 residues. In DNA form, the CDR3 reads TGTGCCAGCAGCCCCCTGAGCAATCAGCCCCAGCATTTT. Translated, it gives CASSPLSNQPQHF.

This clone was seen a single time. This chain links TRBV19 with TRBJ2-1; no definite D call. Trimming removed 7 bases from V and 0 bases from J, with 7 bases in between. The CDR3 covers 13 residues. Germline V gene data show CDR1 as LNHDA and CDR2 as SQIVND (reference sequence). CDR3 loop: CASTPSSYNEQFF. The CDR3 coding sequence is TGTGCCAGTACTCCTAGCTCCTACAATGAGCAGTTCTTC.

This sequence joins TRBV9 and TRBJ2-7; D may be TRBD1 (5 bases). The germline gives CDR1 SGDLS, CDR2 YYNGEE. V lost 0 bases and J lost 0, with 10 bases in between. The CDR3 spans 15 residues. CDR3 in amino acids: CASSVAGASSYEQYF. DNA for the CDR3: TGTGCCAGCAGCGTAGCTGGGGCGAGCTCCTACGAGCAGTACTTC.

V usage is TRBV27 and J usage is TRBJ2-7; 8 positions agree with TRBD1. The V and J ends lost 6 bases and 3 bases, in that order; junction bases with no gene match: 7. Germline V lookup: CDR1 MNHEY, CDR2 SMNVEV (reference sequence). This CDR3 contains 14 residues. Written as DNA, the CDR3 is TGTGCCAGCAGCCAGGGGGCTATCATCTACGAGCAGTACTTC. This translates into CASSQGAIIYEQYF.

This clone was seen once. The V gene is TRBV27, the J gene TRBJ1-5, with D uncertain. V gave up 3 bases and J gave up 3 bases, with 12 bases separating them. This CDR3 region has 15 residues. Germline CDR1 MNHEY, CDR2 SMNVEV (reference sequence). CDR3 coding DNA: TGTGCCAGCAGTTTTTTCTACGGCGACAATCAGCCCCAGCATTTT. It specifies CASSFFYGDNQPQHF.

A note on this clone: Other nucleotide sequences from this sample produce the same CDR3. The chain is built from TRBV5-1 and TRBJ2-7; no reliable D call. V lost 0 bases and J 3 bases, leaving 1 base between the germline ends. Germline V CDR1 and CDR2: SGHRS, YFSETQ. The CDR3 consists of 11 residues. CDR3 nucleotide sequence: TGCGCCAGCAGCTTGGGCTACGAGCAGTACTTC. Protein product: CASSLGYEQYF.

This clone was observed once. This chain joins TRBV2 and TRBJ2-5, with a tentative D call TRBD2 (5 bases). Trimming left V 6 bases short and J 5 bases short, with 19 bases between. This CDR3 is 15 amino acids long. Per germline, CDR1 SNHLY and CDR2 FYNNEI. The CDR3 region has the DNA TGTGCCAGCAGCGAAAACCGGGGTTTTTGGGAGACCCAGTACTTC. Its translation is CASSENRGFWETQYF.

This clone is a singleton in its sample. This CDR3 reads CSAKEGQGAGNTIYF. In nucleotides, the CDR3 is TGCAGCGCAAAAGAGGGACAGGGCGCTGGAAACACCATATATTTT. The V call is TRBV29-1, the J call TRBJ1-3; 9 nucleotides align to TRBD1. CDR3 length: 15 residues. The germline V gene encodes CDR1 SQVTM and CDR2 ANQGSEA. V shed 7 bases and J 2 bases; nucleotides not matched to a gene: 9.

This clone came up a few times. The rearrangement joins TRBV9 to TRBJ1-1; 8 bases map to TRBD1. The V gene's germline CDR1 is SGDLS and CDR2 YYNGEE. The CDR3 is 14 residues long. With 6 bases clipped from V and 4 bases from J, the junction kept 8 bases outside the gene matches. The CDR3 region is CASTSGGYGTEAFF. The CDR3 DNA reads TGTGCCAGCACTTCAGGGGGCTACGGCACTGAAGCTTTCTTT.

The rearrangement uses TRBV7-9 and TRBJ2-7; D is unclear. Trimming left V 5 bases short and J 8 bases short, with 10 bases between. CDR1 is SEHNR and CDR2 is FQNEAQ in the germline V gene (reference sequence). The CDR3 loop spans 11 amino acids. The CDR3, as DNA: TGTGCCAGCAGCCCGCAGGTCAAGCAGTACTTC. Translated: CASSPQVKQYF. Supplemented by reference TRBV7-9 and TRBJ2-7, the full variable domain reads DTGVSQNPRHKITKRGQNVTFRCDPISEHNRLYWYRQTLGQGPEFLTYFQNEAQLEKSRLLSDRFSAERPKGSFSTLEIQRTEQGDSAMYLCASSPQVKQYFGPGTRLTVT.

For this clone: The sample holds other DNA sequences that translate to the same CDR3. The rearrangement joins TRBV11-2 to TRBJ2-1; D is unresolved. Trimming took off 1 base at V and 7 bases at J, with 5 bases between the two ends. Germline V gene data show CDR1 as SGHAT and CDR2 as FQNNGV. The CDR3 is 12 amino acids. For the CDR3, the DNA is TGTGCCAGCAGCTTAGCTCGGAATGAGCAGTTCTTC. It is translated as CASSLARNEQFF. The variable domain in full, with the rest retrieved from reference TRBV11-2 and TRBJ2-1, is EAGVAQSPRYKIIEKRQSVAFWCNPISGHATLYWYQQILGQGPKLLIQFQNNGVVDDSQLPKDRFSAERLKGVDSTLKIQPAKLEDSAVYLCASSLARNEQFFGPGTRLTVL.

This clone was recorded a few times. The chain carries TRBV4-2 and TRBJ2-7, with unresolved D. The CDR3 contains 12 residues. CDR1 and CDR2 from the germline V gene are LGHNA and YNFKEQ. V lost 3 bases, J lost 0 bases, and 3 bases lay in between. CDR3 in amino acids: CASSHDSYEQYF. CDR3 bases: TGTGCCAGCAGCCACGACTCCTACGAGCAGTACTTC.

This chain links TRBV7-9 with TRBJ1-2, with TRBD1 as a possible D gene (6 bases). CDR1 and CDR2 from the germline V gene are SEHNR and FQNEAQ (reference sequence). V was shortened by 4 bases and J by 6 bases, with 21 bases between the two germline ends. The CDR3 runs 16 residues. CDR3 in amino acids: CASSSQPLTGRDGYTF. In DNA form, the CDR3 reads TGTGCCAGCAGCTCCCAGCCCCTAACAGGGAGGGATGGCTACACCTTC.

The chain joins TRBV5-8 to TRBJ2-1, with D possibly TRBD2 on 6 matching bases. Germline V gene data show CDR1 as SGHTS and CDR2 as YDEGEE. This CDR3 has 15 residues. Trimming stripped 1 base from V and 0 bases from J, with 8 bases between. CDR3 nucleotides: TGTGCCAGCAGCTTGTTCGGGAGCTCCTACAATGAGCAGTTCTTC. Encoded protein: CASSLFGSSYNEQFF.

This clone was observed a handful of times. The chain couples TRBV5-1 to TRBJ2-1; D assignment may be TRBD1 or TRBD2 (5 bases each). CDR3 length equals 13 residues. Germline CDR1 is SGHRS and CDR2 is YFSETQ. V shed 9 bases and J shed 5 bases, with 15 bases lying between them. CDR3 DNA sequence: TGCGCCACTTTTTCAGGGACCGACAATGAGCAGTTCTTC. This translates into CATFSGTDNEQFF.

J is TRBJ2-7 and V is TRBV4-1; D gene ambiguous. The germline CDR1 and CDR2 sequences are MGHRA and YSYEKL. With 0 bases removed from V and 3 bases from J, the gap between germline ends came to 9 bases. CDR3 length: 14 residues. CDR3 sequence: CASSQDDTDYEQYF. DNA for the CDR3: TGCGCCAGCAGCCAAGATGACACCGACTACGAGCAGTACTTC.

This sequence joins TRBV15 and TRBJ2-2; D is uncertain. The V gene's germline CDR1 is LNHNV and CDR2 YYDKDF (reference sequence). The CDR3 sequence is 11 residues long. Trimming took off 1 base at V and 13 bases at J, with 7 bases between the two ends. CDR3: CATSRAGTLFF. The CDR3 DNA sequence: TGTGCCACCAGCAGAGCCGGTACGCTGTTTTTT.